This T cell receptor beta chain was recorded in a study of beta chain features in type 1 diabetes. There are a few counts of this clone. On average, the one heparinised blood draw given by each donor was approximately 120 mL. The CDR3 covers 15 residues. Trimming left V 3 bases short and J 3 bases short, with 12 bases between. The germline V gene encodes CDR1 SGHVS and CDR2 FQNEAQ. Expressed TCRB transcripts were sequenced because the isolated RNA had all been reverse transcribed beforehand. Profiled with immunoSEQ multiplex PCR; TCRdb holds only in-frame clones, not every one. Here the sample spans under 500,000 clones, 30% being singletons.

The TCR sequence derives from a young man in good health. V and J are TRBV7-8 and TRBJ2-4; D tentatively fits TRBD1 or TRBD2 (6 bases each). Sequenced sample: naive CD4+ T cells from blood. The CDR3 reads CASSFRGPGKNIQYF. CDR3 coding DNA: TGTGCCAGCAGCTTTCGGGGGCCCGGCAAAAACATTCAGTACTTC.